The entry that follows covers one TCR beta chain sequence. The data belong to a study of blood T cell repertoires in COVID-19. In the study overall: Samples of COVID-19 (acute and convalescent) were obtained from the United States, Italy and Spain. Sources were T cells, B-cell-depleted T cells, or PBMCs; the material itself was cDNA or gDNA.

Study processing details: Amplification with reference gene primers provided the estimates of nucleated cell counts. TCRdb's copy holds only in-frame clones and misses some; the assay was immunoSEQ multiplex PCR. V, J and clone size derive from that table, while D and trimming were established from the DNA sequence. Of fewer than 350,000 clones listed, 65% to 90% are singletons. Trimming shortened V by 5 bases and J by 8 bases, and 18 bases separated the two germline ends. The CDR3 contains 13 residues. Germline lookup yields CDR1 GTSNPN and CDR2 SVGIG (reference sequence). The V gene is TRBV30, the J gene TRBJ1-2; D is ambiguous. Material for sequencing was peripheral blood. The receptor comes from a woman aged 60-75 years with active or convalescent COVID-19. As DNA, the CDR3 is TGTGCCTGGCAGCGTAACGGGGTGGACGGCTACACCTTC. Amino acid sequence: CAWQRNGVDGYTF. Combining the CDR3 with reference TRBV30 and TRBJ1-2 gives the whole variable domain SQTIHQWPATLVQPVGSPLSLECTVEGTSNPNLYWYRQAAGRGLQLLFYSVGIGQISSEVPQNLSASRPQDRQFILSSKKLLLSDSGFYLCAWQRNGVDGYTFGSGTRLTVV.